The 6 T cell receptor beta chains listed next were all sequenced from one sample in a study of PD-L1 blockade in urothelial cancer. Sequenced by immunoSEQ multiplex PCR; TCRdb stores in-frame clones only, minus some. The table shows about 50,000 clones, with about 85% occurring only once. Noted time point: peripheral blood 6 weeks after treatment start. The sequencing used PBMCs, collected around atezolizumab (anti-PD-L1) treatment. These receptors were collected from a middle-aged man with urothelial cancer.

This chain links TRBV5-1 with TRBJ2-5; TRBD1 might be the D (5 bases). Germline V gene sequence: CDR1 SGHRS, CDR2 YFSETQ. V lost 0 bases and J lost 3, with 9 bases in between. This CDR3 is built from 14 residues. CDR3: CASSLAREKETQYF. CDR3 sequence (DNA): TGCGCCAGCAGCTTGGCCAGGGAAAAAGAGACCCAGTACTTC. Full variable domain (missing parts from reference TRBV5-1 and TRBJ2-5): KAGVTQTPRYLIKTRGQQVTLSCSPISGHRSVSWYQQTPGQGLQFLFEYFSETQRNKGNFPGRFSGRQFSNSRSEMNVSTLELGDSALYLCASSLAREKETQYFGPGTRLLVL.

This chain uses TRBV12-5 with TRBJ2-1, with D maybe TRBD2 (6 bases). Germline V gives CDR1 LGHNT, CDR2 FRNRAP. With 0 bases removed from V and 5 bases from J, the gap between germline ends came to 20 bases. This CDR3 comprises 18 residues. CDR3 region: CASGLVLSGPGADNEQFF. CDR3 DNA sequence: TGTGCTAGTGGTTTGGTACTCTCAGGGCCGGGAGCAGACAATGAGCAGTTCTTC.

This clone was seen only a few times. The chain recombines TRBV27 with TRBJ1-2; 7 bases match TRBD1. Germline values: CDR1 MNHEY, CDR2 SMNVEV (reference sequence). After removal of 8 bases from V and 4 bases from J, the junction contained 10 bases not matched to a gene. The CDR3 consists of 14 residues. The CDR3 loop reads CASSPAGTAYGYTF. The CDR3 DNA follows: TGTGCCAGCTCCCCGGCGGGGACAGCCTATGGCTACACCTTC.

The chain combines TRBV4-3 with TRBJ2-1, with TRBD2 matching over 12 bases. CDR1 is LGHNA, CDR2 YSLEER, per germline. The CDR3 is made up of 16 amino acids. V was clipped by 4 bases and J by 6 bases; unmatched bases: 7. CDR3 in amino acids: CASSRSLAGGGNEQFF. The CDR3, as DNA: TGCGCCAGCAGCCGCAGCCTAGCGGGAGGGGGCAATGAGCAGTTCTTC.

The J gene is TRBJ2-3, the V gene TRBV7-2; possible D gene TRBD2, 6 bases. Trimming left V 2 bases short and J 0 bases short, with 18 bases between. CDR1 SGHTA and CDR2 FQGNSA come from the germline V gene. The length of the CDR3 is 18 residues. DNA for the CDR3: TGTGCCAGCAGCTTAAGGCTCGGGGGTTCAATCAGCACAGATACGCAGTATTTT. Its protein is CASSLRLGGSISTDTQYF.

The J gene is TRBJ2-2, the V gene TRBV6-5; 10 positions agree with TRBD1. The ends lost 6 bases at V and 6 bases at J; junction bases unmatched: 4. Per germline, CDR1 MNHEY and CDR2 SVGAGI. The CDR3 has 14 amino acids. The CDR3 region is CASRTGGSAGELFF. CDR3 DNA sequence: TGTGCCAGCAGGACAGGGGGCTCGGCCGGGGAGCTGTTTTTT.